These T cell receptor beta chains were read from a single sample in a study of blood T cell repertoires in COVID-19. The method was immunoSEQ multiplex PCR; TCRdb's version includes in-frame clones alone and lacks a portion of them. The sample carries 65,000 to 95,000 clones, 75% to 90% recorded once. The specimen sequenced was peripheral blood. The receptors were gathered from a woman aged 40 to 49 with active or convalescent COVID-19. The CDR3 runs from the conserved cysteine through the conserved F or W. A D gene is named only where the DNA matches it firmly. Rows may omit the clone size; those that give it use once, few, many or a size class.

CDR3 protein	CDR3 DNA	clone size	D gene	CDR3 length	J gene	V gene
CASSLGTSGRAMSYEQYF	TGTGCCAGCTCACTAGGGACTAGCGGGAGGGCCATGTCCTACGAGCAGTACTTC	once	TRBD2	18	TRBJ2-7	TRBV18
CASSTGVSGANVLTF	TGTGCCAGCAGCACAGGGGTCTCTGGGGCCAACGTCCTGACTTTC	-	TRBD1	15	TRBJ2-6	TRBV6-5
CASIFSGRAMTDTQYF	TGTGCCAGCATCTTTAGCGGGAGGGCCATGACAGATACGCAGTATTTT	-	TRBD2	16	TRBJ2-3	TRBV28
CASSPRERRDYTDTQYF	TGTGCCAGCAGCCCACGGGAGAGGAGGGACTACACAGATACGCAGTATTTT	-	TRBD2	17	TRBJ2-3	TRBV4-2
CASSLKRGWDSTDTQYF	TGCGCCAGCAGCCTCAAACGTGGATGGGACTCCACAGATACGCAGTATTTT	-	-	17	TRBJ2-3	TRBV4-3
CATSRAYLQETQYF	TGTGCCACCAGCAGAGCCTACCTCCAAGAGACCCAGTACTTC	-	-	14	TRBJ2-5	TRBV15
CASRGPVGAAFF	TGTGCCAGTAGGGGCCCCGTGGGCGCAGCTTTCTTT	-	-	12	TRBJ1-1	TRBV19
CASSAFREGRQFF	TGTGCCAGCAGCGCCTTTCGGGAGGGTAGGCAGTTCTTC	once	TRBD2	13	TRBJ2-1	TRBV7-9
CASTTGMALNNSPLHF	TGTGCCAGCACCACAGGGATGGCCTTAAATAATTCACCCCTCCACTTT	-	-	16	TRBJ1-6	TRBV27
CASSTLEGQPQHF	TGTGCCAGTAGTACCCTAGAAGGTCAGCCCCAGCATTTT	-	-	13	TRBJ1-5	TRBV19
CAWKTQVLNEKLFF	TGTGCCTGGAAGACACAGGTCCTTAATGAAAAACTGTTTTTT	once	-	14	TRBJ1-4	TRBV30
CASSLKAGGIGGYTF	TGTGCCAGCAGCTTAAAGGCAGGGGGCATTGGTGGCTACACCTTC	-	TRBD1	15	TRBJ1-2	TRBV7-2
CASRGQGPRHGYGYTF	TGTGCCAGCAGGGGACAGGGCCCACGTCATGGCTATGGCTACACCTTC	-	TRBD1	16	TRBJ1-2	TRBV6-6
CASSQAVQYGYTF	TGCGCCAGCAGCCAAGCTGTACAGTATGGCTACACCTTC	-	-	13	TRBJ1-2	TRBV4-1
CARHSLLQYSGANVLTF	TGTGCCAGACATTCACTTTTACAGTACTCTGGGGCCAACGTCCTGACTTTC	once	-	17	TRBJ2-6	TRBV6-4
CASRWDSSYEQYF	TGCGCCAGCAGGTGGGACAGTTCTTACGAGCAGTACTTC	-	TRBD1	13	TRBJ2-7	TRBV5-1
CASNSSINTEAFF	TGTGCCAGCAACTCGAGCATAAACACTGAAGCTTTCTTT	-	-	13	TRBJ1-1	TRBV21-1
CASSEGWRDWSTDTQYF	TGTGCCAGCAGTGAAGGGTGGAGGGACTGGAGCACAGATACGCAGTATTTT	-	-	17	TRBJ2-3	TRBV2
CASNGQGGYTEAFF	TGTGCCAGCAATGGACAGGGGGGGTACACTGAAGCTTTCTTT	-	TRBD1	14	TRBJ1-1	TRBV6-5
CASSYSFLTEAFF	TGTGCCAGCAGTTACTCTTTCTTAACTGAAGCTTTCTTT	once	-	13	TRBJ1-1	TRBV6-5
CASSLRTGGAETQYF	TGTGCCAGCAGCCTCCGGACAGGGGGCGCAGAGACCCAGTACTTC	-	TRBD1	15	TRBJ2-5	TRBV9
CASSRGGIGPEAFF	TGTGCCAGCTCCCGGGGGGGTATCGGGCCTGAAGCTTTCTTT	once	-	14	TRBJ1-1	TRBV11-3
CASSLLEGLMGELFF	TGTGCCAGCAGTTTATTGGAGGGATTGATGGGGGAGCTGTTTTTT	-	-	15	TRBJ2-2	TRBV28
CASSYSKDFYNEQFF	TGTGCCAGCAGTTACTCAAAGGACTTCTACAATGAGCAGTTCTTC	-	-	15	TRBJ2-1	TRBV6-5